This T cell receptor beta chain was captured by sequencing in a study of response to subunit inactivated influenza vaccine. TCRdb fed the RT-PCR reads into MiXCR, producing one record per CDR3 protein. The sample consists of 450,000 to 500,000 distinct CDR3 sequences, roughly 9.8% of them appearing once. Germline V gives CDR1 SGHTA, CDR2 FQGNSA. V was trimmed by 6 bases and J by 0 bases, leaving 12 bases between them. This CDR3 region has 15 residues. In its sample, this clonotype was seen a few times. The sample here was PBMCs from blood, taken more than 35 days after vaccination. The V gene is TRBV7-2, the J gene TRBJ2-1; no definite D call. The source is a man over 45 who received an inactivated influenza vaccine. The CDR3 protein is CASSPSPFSYNEQFF. CDR3 nucleotides: TGTGCCAGCAGTCCAAGCCCCTTCTCCTACAATGAGCAGTTCTTC. The whole variable domain, remainder taken from reference TRBV7-2 and TRBJ2-1, is GAGVSQSPSNKVTEKGKDVELRCDPISGHTALYWYRQSLGQGLEFLIYFQGNSAPDKSGLPSDRFSAERTGGSVSTLTIQRTQQEDSAVYLCASSPSPFSYNEQFFGPGTRLTVL.